Listed below are T cell receptor beta chains from one sample, sequenced in a study of read filtering for tumor transcriptome and immune sequencing. One entry per CDR3 protein, called by TCRdb with MiXCR from the reads. The sample yields 50,000 or so distinct CDR3 sequences, approximately 13% seen once. The specimen was a population of CD138-negative cells sorted from bone marrow. Source of these receptors: a donor at least 40 years old with multiple myeloma. CDR3s include the opening cysteine and the closing phenylalanine or tryptophan. Each record gives: D gene, V gene, clone size, CDR3 protein. A D gene is named only where the DNA matches it firmly. Not every row has a clone size; where given, it reads once, few, many or a size class.

NA,TRBV20-1,many,CSANDGPTDTQYF
NA,TRBV24-1,many,CATSDFVGLSTDTQYF
TRBD2,TRBV7-6,many,CASRRPGLKSGELFF
NA,TRBV27,many,CASSLISRDSPYNEQFF
NA,TRBV6-1,NA,CACSEVLGSPLGQETQYF
TRBD1,TRBV11-2,many,CASSRDRGPDTQYF
TRBD1,TRBV20-1,many,CSALSRYRGPDQPQHF
TRBD2,TRBV20-1,many,CSALFLAGGSYEQYF
NA,TRBV5-1,many,CASSLALGGQDTQYF
NA,TRBV10-3,NA,CAISEGDAFYGYTF
NA,TRBV18,NA,CASSPSRDNEQFF
TRBD1,TRBV5-4,NA,CASSFDREETQYF
TRBD1,TRBV5-1,many,CASSDPGQGFNEQFF
NA,TRBV20-1,many,CSARDLQRSTDTQYF
NA,TRBV30,many,CAWSPRFTEAFF
NA,TRBV2,many,CASSAGLRETQYF
NA,TRBV5-1,many,CASTRQGTDTQYF
TRBD2,TRBV4-1,few,CASSQRTSAYNGQFF
NA,TRBV20-1,NA,CSARDRTLDVDYGYTF
NA,TRBV28,few,CATAAILPGHRDEQYF
NA,TRBV5-6,many,CASSQITGIQETQYF
TRBD2,TRBV7-3,many,CASSLNAGGLKETQYF
TRBD1,TRBV4-2,many,CASSQYHPGQGETQYF
TRBD2,TRBV28,few,CASRQRGPGSYEQYF
NA,TRBV20-1,many,CSAIHGELFF
TRBD2,TRBV20-1,many,CSARDYATQYF
TRBD2,TRBV20-1,many,CSAIVRGGTADTQYF
NA,TRBV6-6,many,CASRVDETQYF
TRBD2,TRBV7-9,many,CASSPGGINEQFF
NA,TRBV18,many,CASSPPVGGSNTGELFF
NA,TRBV14,NA,CASSRFLQETQYF
NA,TRBV20-1,many,CSASTAGGRGDTQYF
NA,TRBV4-1,many,CASSRGGSQSSYNEQFF
NA,TRBV2,many,CASSEVGVLNTGELFF
NA,TRBV20-1,many,CSASRDTAGEKLFF
NA,TRBV5-1,NA,CASSLGVSLGTIYF
NA,TRBV3-2,many,CASSEASENYGYTF
TRBD1,TRBV7-9,many,CASSPVGTGHSPLHF
NA,TRBV7-9,many,CASSRGTVGTGELFF
TRBD1,TRBV29-1,NA,CSVVGRGTGLYGYTF
TRBD1,TRBV4-1,NA,CASGDRPGNYEQYF
NA,TRBV6-5,NA,CASGGGGDRTEAFF
NA,TRBV10-1,many,CASSEFPGHWAGELFF
NA,TRBV5-1,many,CASTETWAGVAYEQYF
NA,TRBV7-2,many,CASSLAAVITGELFF
TRBD2,TRBV6-1,NA,CASRGRLAGGRSTDTQYF
NA,TRBV28,many,CATTPGQGTNSPLHF
NA,TRBV10-3,many,CAISDSAETQYF
NA,TRBV5-1,many,CASSQTGTPGSSPLHF
NA,TRBV7-9,few,CASSLTSGRSETQYF
NA,TRBV12-5,medium-sized,CASGLSPGRDEQFF
TRBD1,TRBV12-3/TRBV12-4,many,CASSTGTGSNSPLHF
NA,TRBV7-9,many,CASRRATGELFF
TRBD2,TRBV4-1,many,CASSQDRDYSYNEQFF
TRBD1,TRBV28,NA,CASSLWGTGTDEQYF